What follows describes a single TCR beta chain. This sample was included in a study of tumor-infiltrating lymphocytes in glioblastoma multiforme. The CDR3 consists of 15 residues. Germline assignment: CDR1 MNHEY and CDR2 SVGAGI. The V gene end was trimmed by 2 bases and the J gene end by 4 bases; junction bases not matched to a gene: 8. Multiple V-beta primers and a C-beta primer amplified TCRB from RNA. TCRdb re-called the multiplex PCR reads through MiXCR, storing one row per CDR3 protein. This sample carries 7,000 to 9,500 distinct CDR3 sequences, 74% of them seen once, and the ten largest clones take 70% to 80%.

Input material: brain tumor tissue. This sequence originates from a male donor with glioblastoma. This chain joins TRBV6-5 and TRBJ2-7, with 7 bases fitting TRBD1. CDR3: CASSYGSQGFYEQYF. Here the CDR3 DNA reads TGTGCCAGCAGTTACGGATCACAGGGGTTTTACGAGCAGTACTTC.